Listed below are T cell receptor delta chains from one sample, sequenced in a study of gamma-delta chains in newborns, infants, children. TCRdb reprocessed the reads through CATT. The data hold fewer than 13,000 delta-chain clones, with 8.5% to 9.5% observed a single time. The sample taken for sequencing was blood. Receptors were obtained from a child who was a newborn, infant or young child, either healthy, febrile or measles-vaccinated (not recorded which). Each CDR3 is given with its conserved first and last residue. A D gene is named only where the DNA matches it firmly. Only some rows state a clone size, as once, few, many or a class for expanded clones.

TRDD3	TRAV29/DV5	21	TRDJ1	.	CAASAGYPLRTGGAYTDKLIF	TGTGCAGCAAGCGCGGGTTATCCCCTTCGTACTGGGGGAGCGTACACCGATAAACTCATCTTT
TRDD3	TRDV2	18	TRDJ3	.	CACDTAGGISWDTRQMFF	TGTGCCTGTGACACCGCTGGGGGAATATCCTGGGACACCCGACAGATGTTTTTC
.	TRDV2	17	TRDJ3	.	CACDTARDRWDTRQMFF	TGTGCCTGTGACACCGCAAGGGATAGGTGGGACACCCGACAGATGTTTTTC
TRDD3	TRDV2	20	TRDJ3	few	CACGGLLGDTSSWDTRQMFF	TGTGCCTGTGGCGGTCTACTGGGGGACACGAGCTCCTGGGACACCCGACAGATGTTTTTC
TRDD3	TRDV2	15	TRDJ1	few	CACDGLGGYLGKLIF	TGTGCCTGTGACGGCTTGGGGGGATACTTGGGTAAACTCATCTTT
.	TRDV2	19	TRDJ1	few	CACDSPRWRDDKGTDKLIF	TGTGCCTGTGACAGTCCCCGCTGGCGGGACGATAAGGGCACCGATAAACTCATCTTT
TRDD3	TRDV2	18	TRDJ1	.	CACVTLSWGTEDTDKLIF	TGTGCCTGTGTCACGCTGTCTTGGGGGACGGAAGACACCGATAAACTCATCTTT
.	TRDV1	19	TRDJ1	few	CALGEQFPENTLSGVELIF	TGTGCTCTTGGGGAACAATTCCCCGAGAATACGCTATCGGGAGTGGAACTCATCTTT
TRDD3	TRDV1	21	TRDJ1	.	CALGFLAFPHWGIPGINKLIF	TGTGCTCTTGGGTTCCTGGCCTTCCCACACTGGGGGATACCCGGCATCAATAAACTCATCTTT
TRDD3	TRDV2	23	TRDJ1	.	CACDTLGTLQTPRGIPVTDKPIF	TGTGCCTGTGACACCCTAGGGACTCTACAAACGCCTCGTGGGATACCGGTCACCGATAAACCCATCTTT
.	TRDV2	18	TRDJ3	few	CACDTLILTSWDTRQMFF	TGTGCCTGTGACACCCTTATATTAACCTCCTGGGACACCCGACAGATGTTTTTC
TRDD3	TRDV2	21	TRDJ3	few	CACDTVLTVLGDSWDTRQMFF	TGTGCCTGTGACACCGTCCTCACCGTACTGGGGGACTCCTGGGACACCCGACAGATGTTTTTC
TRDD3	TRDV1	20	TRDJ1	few	CALGSSLGLRAGGYSDKLIF	TGTGCTCTCGGGTCATCACTGGGATTACGGGCGGGGGGATACTCCGATAAACTCATCTTT
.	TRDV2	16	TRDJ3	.	CACDTGGSWDTRQMFF	TGTGCCTGTGACACCGGGGGATCCTGGGACACCCGACAGATGTTTTTC
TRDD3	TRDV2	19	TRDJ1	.	CACDTVMGDTREYTDKLIF	TGTGCCTGTGACACCGTGATGGGGGATACGCGGGAGTACACCGATAAACTCATCTTT
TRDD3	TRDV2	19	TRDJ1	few	CACDTIKGGYKEYTDKLIF	TGTGCCTGTGACACAATTAAGGGGGGATACAAGGAGTACACCGATAAACTCATCTTT
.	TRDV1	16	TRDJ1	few	CALGGGGPKYTDKLIF	TGTGCTCTTGGAGGGGGAGGCCCCAAGTACACCGATAAACTCATCTTT
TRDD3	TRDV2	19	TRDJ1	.	CACGKMLTGGSGDIDKLIF	TGTGCCTGTGGCAAAATGCTTACTGGGGGATCGGGGGACATCGATAAACTCATCTTT
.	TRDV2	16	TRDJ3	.	CACDTPSYWDTRHMFF	TGTGCCTGTGACACTCCTAGCTACTGGGACACCCGACATATGTTTTTC
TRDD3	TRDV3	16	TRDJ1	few	CAFRYWGIPFTDKLIF	TGTGCCTTTAGGTACTGGGGGATACCATTCACCGATAAACTCATCTTT
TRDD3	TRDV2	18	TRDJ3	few	CACDTLLTGGYFARQMFF	TGTGCCTGTGACACCCTTCTTACTGGGGGATATTTCGCCCGACAGATGTTTTTC
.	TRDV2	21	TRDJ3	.	CACDTLFSLGPSNGDTRQMFF	TGTGCCTGTGACACCCTTTTTTCTTTGGGTCCCTCGAACGGGGACACCCGACAGATGTTTTTC
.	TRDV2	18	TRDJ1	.	CACDSLVLIGGGPDKLIF	TGTGCCTGTGACAGTCTAGTTTTGATTGGAGGGGGCCCCGATAAACTCATCTTT